This entry describes one T cell receptor (beta chain). The data are from a study of technical replicates of blood from several donors. Some clones are missing from TCRdb's copy, which holds only in-frame ones; the method was immunoSEQ multiplex PCR. The repertoire holds 79,000 or so clones, about 92% seen once, with 0.35% to 0.45% in the top ten. The germline V and J ends were trimmed by 2 bases and 3 bases, with 8 bases remaining between them. This CDR3 contains 14 residues. Germline V gives CDR1 SGDLS, CDR2 YYNGEE. This rearrangement joins TRBV9 to TRBJ2-2; unclear D gene. The sequence was obtained from a human donor in good health. Sequences were obtained from T cells isolated from PBMCs. CDR3 nucleotides: TGTGCCAGCAGCGTCGACTTGTACACCGGGGAGCTGTTTTTT. Protein sequence: CASSVDLYTGELFF.